These 18 T cell receptor beta chains were sequenced from one sample in a study of T cell clonality in common variable immunodeficiency. Whole-study findings and limits: Common variable immunodeficiency TCR beta sequences reportedly had fewer deletions and N-nucleotide insertions.

Assay: immunoSEQ multiplex PCR; the TCRdb copy retains only in-frame clones and omits some. The profile covers about 20,000 clones, none occurring a single time. Their cognate antigens are unknown. The sample taken for sequencing was peripheral blood mononuclear cells. The receptors were sampled from a human donor with common variable immunodeficiency.

This clone was recorded a few times. The missing CDR3 end, 3 residues past where the read stops, is filled in from the germline J gene. The chain uses TRBV29-1 and TRBJ2-7; TRBD1 is a possible D gene (5 bases). The CDR3 has 14 residues. Trimming removed 4 bases from V and 5 bases from J, with 18 bases in between. Per germline, CDR1 SQVTM and CDR2 ANQGSEA. CDR3 residues: CSVVGRPGLDEQYF. The sequenced CDR3 bases are TGCAGCGTTGTTGGTCGGCCAGGGCTCGACGAG.

This clone has a handful of counts. Read data end 3 residues before the CDR3 end; the end is taken from the germline J gene. This sequence joins TRBV19 and TRBJ1-1; possibly TRBD1 for D (6 bases). The CDR3 is 14 residues long. Germline assignment: CDR1 LNHDA and CDR2 SQIVND (reference sequence). The V end was cut by 9 bases, the J end by 3 bases, with 17 bases between. The CDR3 here is CASQFDRTHTEAFF. The DNA read from the CDR3 is TGTGCCAGCCAATTCGACAGGACCCACACTGAA.

This clone was picked up a small number of times. The CDR3 extends 3 residues past the end of the read, so its final part is completed from the germline J gene. This chain links TRBV18 with TRBJ2-3, with D unresolved. CDR3 size: 14 residues. Germline lookup yields CDR1 KGHSH and CDR2 LQKENI. Trimming stripped 8 bases from V and 2 bases from J, with 14 bases between. The CDR3 region is CASRETHSTDTQYF. CDR3 DNA (partial): TGTGCCAGCCGAGAAACCCACTCCACAGATACG.

This clone showed up just a few times. The CDR3 DNA, read in part, is TGTGCCAGCAGCTTACATGGATCAGGGGCTGAAAAA. As protein: CASSLHGSGAEK. From start to end, the CDR3 is CASSLHGSGAEKLFF. The chain links TRBV7-9 to TRBJ1-4; D might be TRBD1 (6 bases). Sequencing ends 3 residues short of the CDR3 end; the germline J gene provides the rest. V dropped 2 bases and J dropped 7 bases, with 14 bases sitting between them. CDR3 length: 15 amino acids. From germline, CDR1 is SEHNR and CDR2 FQNEAQ (reference sequence).

Of note for this clone: The read falls 3 residues short of the CDR3 end, and the missing part is taken from the germline J gene. V is TRBV6-2 or TRBV6-3 and J is TRBJ2-2, with a tentative D call TRBD1 (6 bases). This CDR3 region has 15 residues. Trimming took 9 bases from V and 3 from J, leaving 17 bases between them. Germline CDR1 and CDR2: MNHEY and SVGEGT. The DNA read from the CDR3 is TGTGCCAGTAGTCCCGGCGAGGGGGACACCGGGGAG. It yields the protein CASSPGEGDTGE. The full CDR3 protein reads CASSPGEGDTGELFF.

This clone has a handful of counts. The sequence runs out 3 residues before the end of the CDR3; the remainder is reconstructed from the germline J gene. V is TRBV18 and J is TRBJ1-2; D not certain. Germline V gives CDR1 KGHSH, CDR2 LQKENI. The ends were cut back, 3 bases at V and 4 bases at J, with 18 bases in the middle. CDR3 length: 16 residues. The CDR3 loop reads CASSPLSLGRVYGYTF. The DNA read from the CDR3 is TGTGCCAGCTCACCCCTTTCCCTTGGCAGAGTCTATGGC. Based on the CDR3 plus reference TRBV18 and TRBJ1-2, the full variable domain is NAGVMQNPRHLVRRRGQEARLRCSPMKGHSHVYWYRQLPEEGLKFMVYLQKENIIDESGMPKERFSAEFPKEGPSILRIQQVVRGDSAAYFCASSPLSLGRVYGYTFGSGTRLTVV.

This clone is categorized as medium-sized. The read gets to within 3 residues of the CDR3 end, and the germline J gene fills in the rest. J is TRBJ1-5 and V is TRBV19, with D hard to call. The CDR3 totals 15 residues. V shed 5 bases and J shed 3 bases, with 14 bases lying between them. The V gene's germline CDR1 is LNHDA and CDR2 SQIVND (reference sequence). The DNA read from the CDR3 is TGTGCCAGTAGTTCAGGCGCTTGGAACAATCAGCCC. Translating gives CASSSGAWNNQP. The complete CDR3 sequence is CASSSGAWNNQPQHF.

This clone was counted between two and nine times. The read halts 3 residues ahead of the CDR3 end, with the missing end drawn from the germline J gene. This rearrangement joins TRBV7-6 to TRBJ2-3; TRBD2 aligns across 12 bases. This CDR3 has 16 amino acids. Germline-derived CDR1 and CDR2 are SGHVS and FNYEAQ. V was pared by 3 bases and J by 4 bases, with 5 bases of the junction left unmatched. Partial CDR3 DNA: TGTGCCAGCAGCTTCCTAGCGGGAGGGGGGGCAGATACG. Residues: CASSFLAGGGADT. The entire CDR3 reads CASSFLAGGGADTQYF.

With respect to this clone: Read data end 3 residues before the CDR3 end; the end is taken from the germline J gene. The chain couples TRBV7-2 to TRBJ2-7, with 10 bases matching TRBD1. The CDR3 totals 16 residues. Looked up from germline, CDR1 is SGHTA and CDR2 is FQGNSA. Trimming at V came to 0 bases and at J to 2 bases, leaving 4 bases not matched to a gene. Partial CDR3 DNA: TGTGCCAGCAGCTTAGCGGGACAGGGGTTTGCCTACGAG. This translates into CASSLAGQGFAYE. In full, the CDR3 reads CASSLAGQGFAYEQYF. Full variable domain (rest looked up from reference TRBV7-2 and TRBJ2-7): GAGVSQSPSNKVTEKGKDVELRCDPISGHTALYWYRQSLGQGLEFLIYFQGNSAPDKSGLPSDRFSAERTGGSVSTLTIQRTQQEDSAVYLCASSLAGQGFAYEQYFGPGTRLTVT.

For this clone: The read ends 3 residues shy of where the CDR3 ends; the end is completed using the germline J gene. The genes are TRBV19 and TRBJ2-1, with 10 bases aligning to TRBD2. The CDR3 length is 14 residues. The germline CDR1 and CDR2 sequences are LNHDA and SQIVND (reference sequence). The V and J ends lost 2 bases and 9 bases, in that order; junction bases with no gene match: 4. This chain's CDR3 is CASSIQRGGFEQFF. CDR3 DNA, as far as it was read: TGTGCCAGTAGTATACAGCGGGGGGGTTTTGAG.

In the case of this clone: Read coverage stops 3 residues before the CDR3 terminus; the germline J gene supplies the remainder. The V and J genes are TRBV6-1 and TRBJ2-3; 9 nucleotides match TRBD2. Germline loops: CDR1 MNHNS, CDR2 SASEGT. The CDR3 spans 15 residues. V was pared by 2 bases and J by 6 bases, with 6 bases of the junction left unmatched. The CDR3 bases that were read are TGTGCCAGCAGTGAATTAATGAGCGGGGGGGATACG. Translating gives CASSELMSGGDT. The full CDR3 reads CASSELMSGGDTQYF.

This clone was seen only a few times. The read ends 3 residues early relative to the CDR3; the germline J gene fills the gap. This chain links TRBV2 with TRBJ2-5, with 7 positions matching TRBD1. This CDR3 is 14 amino acids long. V shed 2 bases, J shed 1 base, and the junction held 1 base outside the gene matches. Germline CDR1 is SNHLY and CDR2 is FYNNEI. The CDR3 sequence is CASSETGVQETQYF. The sequenced CDR3 bases are TGTGCCAGCAGTGAAACAGGGGTCCAAGAGACC.

This clone showed up just a few times. The sequenced fragment ends 3 residues before the CDR3 boundary, so the rest is inferred from the germline J gene. The chain recombines TRBV20-1 with TRBJ1-5; 8 bases fit TRBD1. The CDR3 length is 14 residues. Unmatched junction bases numbered 6, after V lost 4 bases and J lost 4 bases. Germline CDR1 reads DFQATT; CDR2 reads SNEGSKA (reference sequence). This CDR3 is CSATGGQGNQPQHF. The covered CDR3 bases are TGCAGTGCTACCGGAGGACAGGGAAATCAGCCC.

This clone appeared a few times. Read sequence stops 3 residues before the CDR3 end, and the germline J gene provides the missing end. The chain is built from TRBV7-7 and TRBJ2-1, with D perhaps matching TRBD2 (5 bases). The CDR3 is 16 amino acids. Germline values: CDR1 SSHAT, CDR2 FNYEAQ (reference sequence). With 5 bases removed from V and 0 bases from J, the gap between germline ends came to 14 bases. CDR3 amino acids: CASSPRTGSSYNEQFF. The CDR3 DNA, read in part, is TGTGCCAGCAGCCCTCGGACTGGTAGCTCCTACAATGAG.

This clone has only a few counts. The read terminates 3 residues ahead of where the CDR3 ends, so the germline J gene completes it. This chain links TRBV2 with TRBJ2-6; 8 positions match TRBD1. With V trimmed by 6 bases and J by 2 bases, 3 bases remained unmatched. Per the germline V gene, CDR1 is SNHLY and CDR2 is FYNNEI. The CDR3 loop spans 15 amino acids. This chain's CDR3 is CASSLQGAGANVLTF. The CDR3 bases that were read are TGTGCCAGCAGCTTACAGGGGGCTGGGGCCAACGTC.

Notes on this clone: The read gets to within 3 residues of the CDR3 end, and the germline J gene fills in the rest. V usage is TRBV20-1 and J usage is TRBJ2-3, with TRBD1 identical over 8 bases. Germline V gene sequence: CDR1 DFQATT, CDR2 SNEGSKA (reference sequence). The V gene end was trimmed by 1 base and the J gene end by 2 bases; junction bases not matched to a gene: 8. This CDR3 is 16 amino acids long. Partial CDR3 DNA: TGCAGTGCTAGAGTGGTTCAGGGGGCCACCACAGATACG. It encodes CSARVVQGATTDT. In full, the CDR3 reads CSARVVQGATTDTQYF.

Worth noting for this clone: The CDR3 is cut off 3 residues early in the read; its end comes from the germline J gene. The chain has TRBV19 and TRBJ1-1; D unresolved. Germline values: CDR1 LNHDA, CDR2 SQIVND (reference sequence). The CDR3 is made up of 13 amino acids. With 6 bases removed from V and 5 bases from J, the gap between germline ends came to 13 bases. The sequenced CDR3 bases are TGTGCCAGTAGCCTGTCAGGAAAGACTGAA. Translating it yields CASSLSGKTE. Given in full, the CDR3 is CASSLSGKTEAFF.

This clone has only a few counts. The sequence runs out 3 residues before the end of the CDR3; the remainder is reconstructed from the germline J gene. The J gene is TRBJ2-1, the V gene TRBV19, with D tentatively TRBD2 (5 bases). Germline values: CDR1 LNHDA, CDR2 SQIVND (reference sequence). V was trimmed by 3 bases and J by 8 bases, leaving 23 bases between them. The CDR3 covers 17 residues. The CDR3 loop reads CASSILWAGTPSHEQFF. The sequenced CDR3 bases are TGTGCCAGTAGTATTCTGTGGGCGGGCACCCCTTCGCATGAG.